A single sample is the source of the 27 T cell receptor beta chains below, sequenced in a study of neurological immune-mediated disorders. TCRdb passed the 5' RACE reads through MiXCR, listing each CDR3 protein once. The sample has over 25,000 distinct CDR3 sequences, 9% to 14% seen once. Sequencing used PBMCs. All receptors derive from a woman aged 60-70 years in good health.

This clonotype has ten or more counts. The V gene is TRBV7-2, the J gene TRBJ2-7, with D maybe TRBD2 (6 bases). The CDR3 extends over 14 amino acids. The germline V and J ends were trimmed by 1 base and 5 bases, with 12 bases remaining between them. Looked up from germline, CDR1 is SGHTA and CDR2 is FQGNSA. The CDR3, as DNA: TGTGCCAGCAGCTTAGGAAGGGGAGGCAACGAGCAGTACTTC. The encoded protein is CASSLGRGGNEQYF.

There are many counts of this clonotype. CDR3 region: CASSLGGPVNIQYF. In DNA form, the CDR3 reads TGCGCCAGCAGCTTGGGGGGTCCGGTAAACATTCAGTACTTC. V is TRBV5-1 and J is TRBJ2-4; D gene ambiguous. The V end was cut by 0 bases, the J end by 6 bases, with 10 bases between. This CDR3 spans 14 amino acids. The germline V gene has CDR1 SGHRS and CDR2 YFSETQ.

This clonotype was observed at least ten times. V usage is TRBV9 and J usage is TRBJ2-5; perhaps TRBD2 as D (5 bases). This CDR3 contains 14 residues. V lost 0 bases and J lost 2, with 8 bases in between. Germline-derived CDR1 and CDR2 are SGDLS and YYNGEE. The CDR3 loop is CASSVGGWQETQYF. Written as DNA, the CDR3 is TGTGCCAGCAGCGTAGGAGGGTGGCAAGAGACCCAGTACTTC.

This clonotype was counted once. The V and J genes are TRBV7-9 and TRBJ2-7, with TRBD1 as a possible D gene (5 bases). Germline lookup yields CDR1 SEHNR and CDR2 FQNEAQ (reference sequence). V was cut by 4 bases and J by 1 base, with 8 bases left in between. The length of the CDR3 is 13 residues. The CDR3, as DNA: TGTGCCAGCAGCTCTCAGGGTTCCTACGAGCAGTACTTC. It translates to CASSSQGSYEQYF.

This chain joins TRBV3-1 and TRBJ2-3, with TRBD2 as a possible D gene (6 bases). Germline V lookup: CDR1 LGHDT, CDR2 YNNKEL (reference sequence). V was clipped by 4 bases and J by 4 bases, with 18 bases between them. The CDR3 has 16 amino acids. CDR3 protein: CASSLFTGVTSDTQYF. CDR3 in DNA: TGTGCCAGCAGCCTTTTTACGGGGGTGACTTCAGATACGCAGTATTTT.

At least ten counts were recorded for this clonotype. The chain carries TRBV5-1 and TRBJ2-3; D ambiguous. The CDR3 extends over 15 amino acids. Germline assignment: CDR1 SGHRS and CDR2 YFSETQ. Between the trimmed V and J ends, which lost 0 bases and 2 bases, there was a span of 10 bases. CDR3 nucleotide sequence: TGCGCCAGCAGCTTGGGGATAACTCTCACAGATACGCAGTATTTT. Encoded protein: CASSLGITLTDTQYF.

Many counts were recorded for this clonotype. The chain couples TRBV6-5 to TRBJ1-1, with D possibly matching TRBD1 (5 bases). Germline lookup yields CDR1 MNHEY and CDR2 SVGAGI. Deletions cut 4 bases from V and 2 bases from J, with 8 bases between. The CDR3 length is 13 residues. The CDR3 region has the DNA TGTGCCAGCAGTTCCAGGGACAACACTGAAGCTTTCTTT. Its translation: CASSSRDNTEAFF.

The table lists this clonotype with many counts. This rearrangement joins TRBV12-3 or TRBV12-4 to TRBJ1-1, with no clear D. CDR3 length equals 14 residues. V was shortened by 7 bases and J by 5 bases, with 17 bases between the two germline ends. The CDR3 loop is CASTFVGFNTEAFF. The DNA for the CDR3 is TGTGCCAGCACCTTCGTAGGGTTCAATACTGAAGCTTTCTTT.

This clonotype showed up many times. The CDR3 spells CSARDPASGSPRGGELFF. DNA for the CDR3: TGCAGTGCTAGAGATCCGGCTAGCGGGTCCCCGCGGGGGGGGGAGCTGTTTTTT. The chain has TRBV20-1 and TRBJ2-2; 8 bases fit TRBD2. There are 18 residues in the CDR3. The V gene's germline CDR1 is DFQATT and CDR2 SNEGSKA (reference sequence). The junction had 17 bases not matched to a gene; V was cut back by 0 bases and J by 8 bases.

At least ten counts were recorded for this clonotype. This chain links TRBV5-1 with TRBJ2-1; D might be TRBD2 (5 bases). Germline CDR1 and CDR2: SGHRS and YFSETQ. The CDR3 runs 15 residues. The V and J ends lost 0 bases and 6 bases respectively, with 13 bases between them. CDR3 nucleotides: TGCGCCAGCAGCTTGGAGGATACTGCGGGCAATGAGCAGTTCTTC. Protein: CASSLEDTAGNEQFF.

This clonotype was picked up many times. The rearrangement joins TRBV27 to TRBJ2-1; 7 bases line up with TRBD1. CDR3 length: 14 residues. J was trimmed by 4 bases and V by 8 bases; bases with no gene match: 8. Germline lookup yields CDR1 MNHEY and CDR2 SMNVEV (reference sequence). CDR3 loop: CASEPWTGYNEQFF. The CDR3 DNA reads TGTGCCAGCGAACCATGGACAGGATACAATGAGCAGTTCTTC.

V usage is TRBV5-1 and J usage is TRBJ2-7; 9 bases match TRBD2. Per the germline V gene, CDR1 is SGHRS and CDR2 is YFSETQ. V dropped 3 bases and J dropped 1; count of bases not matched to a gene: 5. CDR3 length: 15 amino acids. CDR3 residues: CASSYSAGGSYEQYF. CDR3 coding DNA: TGCGCCAGCAGCTACTCAGCGGGAGGATCCTACGAGCAGTACTTC.

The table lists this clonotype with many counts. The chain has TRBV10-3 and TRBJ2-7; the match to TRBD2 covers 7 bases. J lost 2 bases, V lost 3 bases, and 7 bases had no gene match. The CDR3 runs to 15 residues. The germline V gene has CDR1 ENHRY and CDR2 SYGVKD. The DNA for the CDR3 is TGTGCCATCAGTGACGAAGCGGGATTCACCTACGAGCAGTACTTC. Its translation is CAISDEAGFTYEQYF.

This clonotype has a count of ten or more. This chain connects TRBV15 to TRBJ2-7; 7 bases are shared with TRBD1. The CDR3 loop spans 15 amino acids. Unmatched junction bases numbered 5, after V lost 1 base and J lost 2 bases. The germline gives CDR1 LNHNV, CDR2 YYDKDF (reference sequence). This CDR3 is CATSRGPGQTYEQYF. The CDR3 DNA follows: TGTGCCACCAGCAGAGGCCCGGGACAGACCTACGAGCAGTACTTC.

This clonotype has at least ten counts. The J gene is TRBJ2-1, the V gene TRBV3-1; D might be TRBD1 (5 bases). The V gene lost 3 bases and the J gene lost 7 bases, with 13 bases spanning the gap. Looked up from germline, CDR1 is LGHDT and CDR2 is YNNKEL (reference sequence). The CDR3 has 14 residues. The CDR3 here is CASSHSGLRNEQFF. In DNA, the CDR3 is TGTGCCAGCAGCCATTCAGGGCTGCGGAATGAGCAGTTCTTC.

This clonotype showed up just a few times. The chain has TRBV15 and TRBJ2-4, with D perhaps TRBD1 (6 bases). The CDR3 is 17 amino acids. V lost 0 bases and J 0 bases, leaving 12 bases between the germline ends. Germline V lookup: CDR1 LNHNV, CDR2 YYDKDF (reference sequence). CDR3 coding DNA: TGTGCCACCAGCAGAGATATGGGGACACTAGCCAAAAACATTCAGTACTTC. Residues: CATSRDMGTLAKNIQYF.

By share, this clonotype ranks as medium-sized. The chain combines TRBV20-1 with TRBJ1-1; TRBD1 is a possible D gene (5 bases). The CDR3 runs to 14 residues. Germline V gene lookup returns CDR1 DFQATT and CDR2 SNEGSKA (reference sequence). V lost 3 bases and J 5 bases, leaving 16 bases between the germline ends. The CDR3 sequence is CSARESGWRTEAFF. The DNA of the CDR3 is TGCAGTGCTAGGGAATCAGGGTGGAGAACTGAAGCTTTCTTT.

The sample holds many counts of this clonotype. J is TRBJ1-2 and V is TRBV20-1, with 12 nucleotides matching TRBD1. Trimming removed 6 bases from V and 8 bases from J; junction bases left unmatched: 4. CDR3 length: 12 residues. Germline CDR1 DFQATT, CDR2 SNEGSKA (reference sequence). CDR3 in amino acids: CSAGQGARGYTF. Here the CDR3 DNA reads TGCAGTGCGGGACAGGGGGCGCGGGGCTACACCTTC.

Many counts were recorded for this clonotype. CDR3 DNA: TGCGCCAGCAGCCCGGCCGGGACAGGGACATTGTCAGGAATGAACACTGAAGCTTTCTTT. Translating it yields CASSPAGTGTLSGMNTEAFF. The rearrangement joins TRBV5-1 to TRBJ1-1, with 9 bases that match TRBD1. CDR3 length: 20 amino acids. The J segment lost 0 bases and the V segment lost 4 bases, leaving 19 bases of the junction unmatched. Germline V lookup: CDR1 SGHRS, CDR2 YFSETQ. The entire variable domain, with the rest obtained from reference TRBV5-1 and TRBJ1-1, is as follows: KAGVTQTPRYLIKTRGQQVTLSCSPISGHRSVSWYQQTPGQGLQFLFEYFSETQRNKGNFPGRFSGRQFSNSRSEMNVSTLELGDSALYLCASSPAGTGTLSGMNTEAFFGQGTRLTVV.

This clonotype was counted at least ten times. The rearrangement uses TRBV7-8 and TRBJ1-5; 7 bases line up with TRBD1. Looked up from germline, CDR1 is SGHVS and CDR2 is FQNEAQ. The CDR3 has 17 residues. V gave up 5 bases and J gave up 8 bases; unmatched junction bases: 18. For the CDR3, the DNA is TGTGCCAGCAGCCCAATCGGGACAGCCTCTGGGAGGGAGCCCCAGCATTTT. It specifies CASSPIGTASGREPQHF.

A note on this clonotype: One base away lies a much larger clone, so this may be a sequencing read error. The CDR3 protein is CASSSTGIAPYEQYF. CDR3 sequence (DNA): TGCGCCAGCAGCTCCACCGGGATAGCCCCCTACGAGCAGTACTTC. The chain uses TRBV5-1 and TRBJ2-7; D is perhaps TRBD2 (5 bases). Between the trimmed V and J ends, which lost 3 bases and 2 bases, there was a span of 15 bases. The germline V gene encodes CDR1 SGHRS and CDR2 YFSETQ. The CDR3 has 15 residues.

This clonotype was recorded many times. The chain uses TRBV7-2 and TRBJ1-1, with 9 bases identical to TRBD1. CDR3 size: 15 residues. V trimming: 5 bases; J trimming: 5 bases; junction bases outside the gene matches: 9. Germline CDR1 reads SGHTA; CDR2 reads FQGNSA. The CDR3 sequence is CASSRTGGVGTEAFF. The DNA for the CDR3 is TGTGCCAGCAGCCGTACAGGGGGCGTCGGGACTGAAGCTTTCTTT.

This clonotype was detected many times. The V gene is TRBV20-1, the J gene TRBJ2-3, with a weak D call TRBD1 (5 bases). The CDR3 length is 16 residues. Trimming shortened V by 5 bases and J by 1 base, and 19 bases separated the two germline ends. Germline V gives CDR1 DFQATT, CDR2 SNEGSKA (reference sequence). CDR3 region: CSAAGVGRSGTDTQYF. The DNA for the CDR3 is TGCAGTGCTGCCGGAGTGGGGCGGTCGGGCACAGATACGCAGTATTTT.

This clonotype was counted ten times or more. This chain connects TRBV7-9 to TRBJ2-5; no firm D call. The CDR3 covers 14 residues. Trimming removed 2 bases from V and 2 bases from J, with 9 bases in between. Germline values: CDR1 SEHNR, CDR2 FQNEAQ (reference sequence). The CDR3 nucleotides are TGTGCCAGCAGCTTATTGGTGGGGCAAGAGACCCAGTACTTC. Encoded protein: CASSLLVGQETQYF.

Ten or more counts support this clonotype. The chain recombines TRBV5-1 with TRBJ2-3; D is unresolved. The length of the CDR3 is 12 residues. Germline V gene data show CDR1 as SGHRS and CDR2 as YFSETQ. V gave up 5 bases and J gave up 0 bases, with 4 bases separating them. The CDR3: CASRDSTDTQYF. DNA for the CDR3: TGCGCCAGCAGGGACAGCACAGATACGCAGTATTTT.

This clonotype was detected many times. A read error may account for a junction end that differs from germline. CDR3 loop: CASREGLAVSKDTQYF. CDR3 DNA: TGTGCCAGCAGAGAAGGACTAGCCGTTAGCAAAGATACGCAGTATTTT. The rearrangement joins TRBV7-9 to TRBJ2-3; 8 bases fit TRBD2. The length of the CDR3 is 16 residues. The germline V gene has CDR1 SEHNR and CDR2 FQNEAQ (reference sequence).

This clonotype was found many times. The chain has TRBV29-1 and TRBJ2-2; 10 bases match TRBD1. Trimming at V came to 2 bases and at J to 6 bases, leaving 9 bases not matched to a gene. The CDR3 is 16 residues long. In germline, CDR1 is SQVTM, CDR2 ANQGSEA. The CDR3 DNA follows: TGCAGCGTTGAAACCGGGACAGGGGTTGTATCCGGGGAGCTGTTTTTT. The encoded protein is CSVETGTGVVSGELFF.